This TCR beta chain was captured in a study of cytomegalovirus exposure and HLA in healthy donors. Whole-study results and caveats: Cytomegalovirus status, reportedly, was diagnosed with high specificity and sensitivity by the classifier. Common viral pathogens seemed, in a later analysis, to connect with several of the most significant clusters.

Germline CDR1 SEHNR, CDR2 FQNEAQ (reference sequence). V lost 4 bases to trimming and J lost 1 base; unmatched junction nucleotides: 12. The CDR3 is made up of 19 amino acids. PCR used 60 Vbeta primers and 13 Jbeta primers. Sequencing used immunoSEQ multiplex PCR; TCRdb keeps in-frame clones, though not all of them. The sample yields 90,000 to 120,000 clones, about three quarters seen once. Regarding this clone: Its target is unknown.

V usage is TRBV7-9 and J usage is TRBJ2-1; 11 positions agree with TRBD2. The source material was PBMCs. The TCR was taken from a woman aged 18 to 35 in good health and CMV-seropositive. CDR3: CASSSRVVASGRSYNEQFF. The DNA for the CDR3 is TGTGCCAGCAGCTCTAGGGTGGTGGCTAGCGGGAGGTCCTACAATGAGCAGTTCTTC.